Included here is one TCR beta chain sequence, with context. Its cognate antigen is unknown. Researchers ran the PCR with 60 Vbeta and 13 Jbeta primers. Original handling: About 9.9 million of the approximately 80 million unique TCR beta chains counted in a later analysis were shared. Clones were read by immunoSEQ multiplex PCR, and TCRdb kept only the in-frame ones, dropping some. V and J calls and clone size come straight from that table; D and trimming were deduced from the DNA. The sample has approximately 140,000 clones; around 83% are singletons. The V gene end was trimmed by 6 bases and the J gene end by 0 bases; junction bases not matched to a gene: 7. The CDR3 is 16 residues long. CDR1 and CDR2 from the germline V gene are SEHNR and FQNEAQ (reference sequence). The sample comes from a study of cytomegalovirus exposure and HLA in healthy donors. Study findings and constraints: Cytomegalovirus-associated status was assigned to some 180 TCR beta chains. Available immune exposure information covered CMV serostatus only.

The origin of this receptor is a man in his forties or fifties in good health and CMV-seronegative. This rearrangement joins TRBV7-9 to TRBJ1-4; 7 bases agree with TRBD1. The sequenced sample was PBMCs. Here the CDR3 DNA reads TGTGCCAGCAGGGGACAGACACAAACAACTAATGAAAAACTGTTTTTT. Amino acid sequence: CASRGQTQTTNEKLFF.